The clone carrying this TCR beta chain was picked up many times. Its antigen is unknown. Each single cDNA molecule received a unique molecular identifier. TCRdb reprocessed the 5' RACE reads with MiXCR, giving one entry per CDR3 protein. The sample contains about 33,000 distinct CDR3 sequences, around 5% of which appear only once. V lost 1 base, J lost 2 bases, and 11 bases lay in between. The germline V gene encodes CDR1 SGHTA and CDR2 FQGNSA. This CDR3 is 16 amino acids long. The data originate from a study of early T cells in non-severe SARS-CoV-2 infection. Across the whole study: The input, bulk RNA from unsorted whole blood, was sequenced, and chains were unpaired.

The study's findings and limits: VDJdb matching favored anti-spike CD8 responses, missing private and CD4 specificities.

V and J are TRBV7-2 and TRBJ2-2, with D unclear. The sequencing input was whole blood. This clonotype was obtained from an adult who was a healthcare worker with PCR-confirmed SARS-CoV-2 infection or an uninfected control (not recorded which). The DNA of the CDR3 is TGTGCCAGCAGCTTAGATGGGATCCTTAACACCGGGGAGCTGTTTTTT. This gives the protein CASSLDGILNTGELFF.